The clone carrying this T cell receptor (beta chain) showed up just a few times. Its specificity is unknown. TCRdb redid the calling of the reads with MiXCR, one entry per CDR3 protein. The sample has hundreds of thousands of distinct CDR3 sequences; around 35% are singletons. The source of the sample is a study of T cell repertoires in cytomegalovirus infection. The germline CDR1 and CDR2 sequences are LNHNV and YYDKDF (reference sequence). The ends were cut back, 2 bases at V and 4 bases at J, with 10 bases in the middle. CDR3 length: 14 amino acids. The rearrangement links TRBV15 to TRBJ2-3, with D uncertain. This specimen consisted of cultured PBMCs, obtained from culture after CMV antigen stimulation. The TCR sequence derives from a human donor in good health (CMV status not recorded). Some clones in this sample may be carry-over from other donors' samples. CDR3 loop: CATSRTQAADTQYF. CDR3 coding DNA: TGTGCCACCAGCAGAACGCAGGCAGCAGATACGCAGTATTTT.